The T cell receptor (beta chain) described here comes from a study of blood T cell repertoires in COVID-19. About the study: Acute-phase and convalescent COVID-19 samples originated in the United States, Italy and Spain.

In germline, CDR1 is MNHEY, CDR2 SVGEGT. V lost 6 bases, J lost 7 bases, and 5 bases stayed unmatched. The CDR3 totals 12 residues. The table lists this clone with a few counts. TCRdb's table, derived via immunoSEQ multiplex PCR, lists solely in-frame clones and lacks some. The sample shows about 440,000 clones, around 89% of them seen only once. This TCR came from a woman aged 30 to 39 with acute or convalescent COVID-19. Sequenced input: peripheral blood. The V and J genes are TRBV6-2 or TRBV6-3 and TRBJ1-1; 7 bases are shared with TRBD1. Here the CDR3 reads CASSQTGLEAFF. CDR3 in DNA: TGTGCCAGCAGCCAGACAGGGCTTGAAGCTTTCTTT.